A single sample is the source of the 11 T cell receptor beta chains below, sequenced in a study of cytomegalovirus exposure and HLA in healthy donors. PCR used 60 Vbeta primers and 13 Jbeta primers. Sequenced by immunoSEQ multiplex PCR; TCRdb stores in-frame clones only, minus some. The repertoire table contains 100,000 to 150,000 clones. Material for sequencing was PBMCs. The receptors were gathered from a man between 18 and 29 years old in good health and CMV-seronegative.

The genes are TRBV21-1 and TRBJ1-1; no DNA check was done on the table's D call, TRBD1. TRBV21-1 is a recognized pseudogene. The CDR3 spans 14 residues. For the CDR3, the DNA is TGTGCCAGCAACTACCGGGACAGGGGTCGGTTGGCTTTCTTT. It codes for CASNYRDRGRLAFF.

As DNA, the CDR3 is TGTGCCAGCAGAGTAGGCGGGGTAGGGGAAAAACTGTTTTTT. Amino acid sequence: CASRVGGVGEKLFF. This chain connects TRBV27 to TRBJ1-4; D gene unclear. V lost 6 bases, J lost 8 bases, and 16 bases lay in between. The CDR3 has 14 amino acids. The V gene's germline CDR1 is MNHEY and CDR2 SMNVEV (reference sequence).

The chain is built from TRBV5-5 and TRBJ1-1; D possibly corresponds to TRBD1 (5 bases). CDR3 size: 13 residues. The germline V and J ends were trimmed by 1 base and 1 base, with 5 bases remaining between them. CDR1 and CDR2 from the germline V gene are SGHKS and YYEKEE (reference sequence). CDR3 region: CASSLQGNTEAFF. The CDR3 nucleotides are TGTGCCAGCAGCTTGCAGGGGAACACTGAAGCTTTCTTT. The variable domain in full, with the rest retrieved from reference TRBV5-5 and TRBJ1-1, is DAGVTQSPTHLIKTRGQQVTLRCSPISGHKSVSWYQQVLGQGPQFIFQYYEKEERGRGNFPDRFSARQFPNYSSELNVNALLLGDSALYLCASSLQGNTEAFFGQGTRLTVV.

The chain links TRBV7-9 to TRBJ2-7; possibly TRBD2 for D (6 bases). Trimming took off 3 bases at V and 6 bases at J, with 6 bases between the two ends. This CDR3 is built from 11 residues. The germline V gene has CDR1 SEHNR and CDR2 FQNEAQ (reference sequence). The CDR3, as DNA: TGTGCCAGCAGCTTGGGACTCGAGCAGTACTTC. Amino acid sequence: CASSLGLEQYF.

The chain has TRBV5-8 and TRBJ2-2; 7 bases map to TRBD1. The CDR3 runs to 16 residues. V lost 1 base to trimming and J lost 2 bases; unmatched junction nucleotides: 5. Germline CDR1 SGHTS, CDR2 YDEGEE. DNA of the CDR3: TGTGCCAGCAGCTTGTGGCAGGGGGTTAACACCGGGGAGCTGTTTTTT. The encoded protein is CASSLWQGVNTGELFF.

The chain couples TRBV5-5 to TRBJ1-3; D might be TRBD1 (6 bases). Germline assignment: CDR1 SGHKS and CDR2 YYEKEE (reference sequence). The CDR3 consists of 14 residues. V dropped 1 base and J dropped 3 bases, with 8 bases sitting between them. This CDR3 is CASSLPGDGNTIYF. The CDR3 nucleotides are TGTGCCAGCAGCTTGCCAGGGGATGGAAACACCATATATTTT.

The DNA of the CDR3 is TGCGCCAGCAGCTTGAAGGGGAAGCAAAACGCTGAAGCTTTCTTT. It translates to CASSLKGKQNAEAFF. This sequence joins TRBV5-1 and TRBJ1-1; D perhaps matches TRBD1 (5 bases). Trimming removed 1 base at V and 6 bases at J, with 16 bases between. The CDR3 is 15 amino acids. Germline V gives CDR1 SGHRS, CDR2 YFSETQ.

The CDR3 coding sequence is TGTGCCAGCAGCCAGACAGTATACGAGCAGTACTTC. It is translated as CASSQTVYEQYF. The J gene is TRBJ2-7, the V gene TRBV28; tentatively, D is TRBD1 (5 bases). This CDR3 has 12 amino acids. V lost 6 bases and J 4 bases, leaving 10 bases between the germline ends. Looked up from germline, CDR1 is MDHEN and CDR2 is SYDVKM.

The chain carries TRBV28 and TRBJ1-5; D gene unclear. This CDR3 has 12 residues. CDR1 and CDR2 (germline): MDHEN, SYDVKM. Trimming removed 1 base at V and 11 bases at J, with 9 bases between. Written as DNA, the CDR3 is TGTGCCAGCAGTTTATTGGGTCGGGCCCAGCATTTT. Translation: CASSLLGRAQHF.

V gene TRBV5-8 combines with J gene TRBJ1-4; 8 bases are a match to TRBD1. CDR1 is SGHTS, CDR2 YDEGEE, per germline. The CDR3 sequence is 14 residues long. V trimming: 2 bases; J trimming: 7 bases; junction bases outside the gene matches: 4. CDR3 DNA sequence: TGTGCCAGCAGCTTACGGACAGGGTCTGAAAAACTGTTTTTT. It is translated as CASSLRTGSEKLFF.

The chain combines TRBV7-6 with TRBJ2-7, with TRBD1 matching over 10 bases. The V gene's germline CDR1 is SGHVS and CDR2 FNYEAQ. Trimming took 2 bases from V and 2 from J; bases not matched to a gene: 6. The CDR3 has 16 amino acids. DNA of the CDR3: TGTGCCAGCAGCTTAACTGGACAGGGGGAAGCCTACGAGCAGTACTTC. Its translation is CASSLTGQGEAYEQYF.